This paragraph covers one T cell receptor beta chain sequence. This clonotype was counted between two and nine times. Its antigen remains unidentified. One base away there is no much larger clone; base qualities are not given. The CDR3 starts with the cysteine, ends with the phenylalanine, and has 16 residues. Just CDR3 DNA is preserved here, 48 bases in frame from base 1. From a lookup of the germline V gene (reference sequence), CDR1 and CDR2 are DFQATT and SNEGSKA. From V the trimming removes 0 bases and from J it removes 4 bases, while the gene matches leave 10 bases of the junction unaccounted for. All donors were healthy Caucasians. Library construction relied on 5' RACE. Reads for this sample came from an Illumina HiSeq 2000. Template switching introduced a universal primer binding site; the final cDNA contained a unique molecular identifier, enabling accurate counting of TCR cDNA molecules. Specific primers in the conserved constant-segment region were used to synthesize first-strand cDNA for the TCR alpha and beta chains. To control for contamination, every cDNA library was double barcoded, receiving both a SMART-Mk sample barcode and Illumina barcodes. TruSeq adapter sequences, together with Illumina sample barcodes, were added in two successive PCR steps. Sequencing of the TCR alpha and beta cDNA libraries was done on the Illumina HiSeq platform using custom primers. Per the source publication's procedure: Raw reads were processed with MiGEC to extract unique molecular identifiers, and MiXCR was used to determine CDR3 positions. For each individual, recombination models were inferred using an EM algorithm with the repgenHMM and IGoR tools. The tcR package in R was used for shared clonotype analysis, with sharing normalized by the product of cloneset sizes. To study raw recombination free of thymic and clonal selection effects, out-of-frame nonproductive sequences were analyzed. TCRdb reworked the public reads: Q25 trimming with fastp, MiXCR clone assembly, productive beta chains retained. Rows merge per CDR3 protein into single entries with the most common DNA and genes. TCRdb, not the authors, supplied the V and J calls. This sample holds some 1,700,000 distinct CDR3 sequences; 32% were observed only once. The leading ten clones occupy 0.25% to 0.3% of the sample.

The data derive from a study of identical twins (dated by TCRdb to 2016 to 2017). For context, the study as a whole: The study deep-sequenced TCR alpha and beta repertoires from monozygotic twins, unrelated adults of various ages and cord blood to test whether fetal clonotypes persist. To rule out contamination, replicate twin experiments were performed at different times with different library preparation protocols.

Study-wide conclusions, independent of this receptor: Fewer insertions were carried by abundant cord blood beta clonotypes; a weaker similar trend was observed in young adult naive repertoires, while no such trend was observed in memory repertoires. Out-of-frame TCR alpha sharing in monozygotic twins was systematically underestimated by recombination models, whereas sharing between unrelated individuals was in agreement with the recombination models. Because the same donors could not be followed over many years, the conclusions depended on cross-sectional statistical analysis. In beta out-of-frame sequences, excess twin sharing was weaker, because having fewer shared sequences lowered the signal-to-noise ratio. Zero-insertion analyses could be partly confounded by invariant T cells such as MAIT and iNKT, although diverse VJ usage argued against such confounding for most clonotypes. Compared with coincidental sharing between unrelated individuals, out-of-frame TCR alpha sequences shared between twins showed an excess of sequences with low generation probability.

This chain is built from TRBV20-1 and TRBJ1-1, with TRBD1 matching 8 junction bases. The TCR comes from a newborn girl in good health. The sample consisted of cord blood. The nucleotide sequence reads as follows: TGCAGTGCTAGAGATACCCTCGGACAGGGTGGCACTGAAGCTTTCTTT. Its protein reads: CSARDTLGQGGTEAFF.